These 11 T cell receptor beta chains came from one sample sequenced in a study of T-cell reconstitution after alpha-beta-depleted transplantation in children. Unique molecular identifiers were incorporated when the TCRbeta library was constructed. TCRdb re-analysed the PCR reads in MiXCR, keeping a single row per CDR3 protein. The table shows 700,000 to 950,000 distinct CDR3 sequences, with 15% to 20% occurring only once. Specimen: PBMCs, mostly from graft donor cells, collected 360 days after TCRalphabeta/CD19-depleted stem cell transplant. The source is a male patient between 10 and 17 years old who had a stem cell transplant for acute lymphoblastic leukemia, so the T cells may come from the graft donor.

Only a few counts were recorded for this clonotype. The V and J genes are TRBV4-2 and TRBJ2-5; maybe TRBD2 (6 bases). Trimming cost V 1 base and J 3 bases, with 12 bases left between them. Germline CDR1 and CDR2: LGHNA and YNFKEQ. CDR3 length: 15 amino acids. This CDR3 reads CASSQGGGWKETQYF. The CDR3 DNA reads as TGTGCCAGCAGCCAAGGCGGAGGGTGGAAAGAGACCCAGTACTTC.

The chain combines TRBV12-3 or TRBV12-4 with TRBJ1-5; TRBD1 aligns across 9 bases. This CDR3 comprises 15 residues. V lost 6 bases and J lost 4; bases outside the gene matches: 7. CDR3 residues: CASRPGTGTNQPQHF. The CDR3 DNA reads TGTGCCAGCAGACCCGGGACAGGGACGAATCAGCCCCAGCATTTT.

This clonotype was detected many times. V is TRBV5-6 and J is TRBJ2-1; the D is unclear. Germline CDR1 SGHDT, CDR2 YYEEEE. V shed 7 bases and J shed 2 bases, with 19 bases lying between them. CDR3 length equals 16 residues. CDR3 region: CASLQRRVRTYNEQFF. CDR3 in DNA: TGTGCCAGCCTACAGCGACGGGTCAGAACCTACAATGAGCAGTTCTTC.

The CDR3 loop is CAIRSEGPYEQYF. The CDR3 DNA sequence: TGTGCCATCCGGAGCGAGGGGCCCTACGAGCAGTACTTC. The V and J genes are TRBV10-3 and TRBJ2-7; the D gene could be TRBD1 or TRBD2 (5 bases each). Trimming removed 8 bases from V and 2 bases from J, with 13 bases in between. Germline lookup yields CDR1 ENHRY and CDR2 SYGVKD. This CDR3 is 13 amino acids long.

This clonotype appeared a few times. V and J are TRBV7-9 and TRBJ2-3; no definite D call. The CDR3 extends over 16 amino acids. Trimming shortened V by 5 bases and J by 1 base, and 16 bases separated the two germline ends. Germline values: CDR1 SEHNR, CDR2 FQNEAQ (reference sequence). The CDR3 sequence is CASSLVLGRRTDTQYF. Written as DNA, the CDR3 is TGTGCCAGCAGCCTAGTCCTAGGGCGGCGCACAGATACGCAGTATTTT.

This chain uses TRBV20-1 with TRBJ2-1; 11 bases match TRBD1. The V gene's germline CDR1 is DFQATT and CDR2 SNEGSKA (reference sequence). After removal of 4 bases from V and 7 bases from J, the junction contained 6 bases not matched to a gene. CDR3 length: 14 residues. CDR3 nucleotides: TGCAGTGCTATTTGGACAGGGGGCATAAATGAGCAGTTCTTC. This encodes CSAIWTGGINEQFF.

The rearrangement joins TRBV5-1 to TRBJ1-3, with D possibly being TRBD1 (5 bases). In germline, CDR1 is SGHRS, CDR2 YFSETQ. The V gene lost 1 base and the J gene lost 2 bases, with 10 bases spanning the gap. The CDR3 is 15 residues long. CDR3 sequence reads: CASSLPGTPGNTIYF. CDR3 bases: TGCGCCAGCAGCTTGCCCGGGACGCCTGGAAACACCATATATTTT.

V is TRBV20-1 and J is TRBJ2-7, with 11 bases aligning to TRBD2. Germline lookup yields CDR1 DFQATT and CDR2 SNEGSKA (reference sequence). This CDR3 is 14 amino acids long. V dropped 2 bases and J dropped 6; count of bases not matched to a gene: 6. The CDR3 spells CSARNWLAGGEQYF. The DNA of the CDR3 is TGCAGTGCTAGAAACTGGCTAGCGGGAGGCGAGCAGTACTTC.

The V call is TRBV24-1, the J call TRBJ2-7; 9 nucleotides line up with TRBD2. V shed 3 bases, J shed 4 bases, and the junction held 9 bases outside the gene matches. In germline, CDR1 is KGHDR, CDR2 SFDVKD. This CDR3 contains 16 residues. This CDR3 is CATSDIPSSGKYEQYF. The CDR3 DNA reads as TGTGCCACCAGTGATATCCCCTCTAGCGGGAAATACGAGCAGTACTTC.

This chain connects TRBV3-1 to TRBJ1-2; possibly TRBD1 for D (6 bases). CDR1 and CDR2 (germline): LGHDT, YNNKEL (reference sequence). V lost 4 bases and J 4 bases, leaving 16 bases between the germline ends. CDR3 length: 15 amino acids. The CDR3 DNA follows: TGTGCCAGCAGCCCCCTGGCAGGGGAGGTCTATGGCTACACCTTC. Its translation: CASSPLAGEVYGYTF. The variable domain in full, with the rest retrieved from reference TRBV3-1 and TRBJ1-2, is DTAVSQTPKYLVTQMGNDKSIKCEQNLGHDTMYWYKQDSKKFLKIMFSYNNKELIINETVPNRFSPKSPDKAHLNLHINSLELGDSAVYFCASSPLAGEVYGYTFGSGTRLTVV.

This clonotype has a count of ten or more. J is TRBJ2-1 and V is TRBV5-1, with 7 bases aligning to TRBD1. Germline assignment: CDR1 SGHRS and CDR2 YFSETQ. CDR3 length: 14 amino acids. After removal of 5 bases from V and 5 bases from J, the junction contained 7 bases not matched to a gene. The CDR3 loop reads CASSSGQPNNEQFF. The CDR3, as DNA: TGCGCCAGCAGTTCGGGACAGCCGAACAATGAGCAGTTCTTC.